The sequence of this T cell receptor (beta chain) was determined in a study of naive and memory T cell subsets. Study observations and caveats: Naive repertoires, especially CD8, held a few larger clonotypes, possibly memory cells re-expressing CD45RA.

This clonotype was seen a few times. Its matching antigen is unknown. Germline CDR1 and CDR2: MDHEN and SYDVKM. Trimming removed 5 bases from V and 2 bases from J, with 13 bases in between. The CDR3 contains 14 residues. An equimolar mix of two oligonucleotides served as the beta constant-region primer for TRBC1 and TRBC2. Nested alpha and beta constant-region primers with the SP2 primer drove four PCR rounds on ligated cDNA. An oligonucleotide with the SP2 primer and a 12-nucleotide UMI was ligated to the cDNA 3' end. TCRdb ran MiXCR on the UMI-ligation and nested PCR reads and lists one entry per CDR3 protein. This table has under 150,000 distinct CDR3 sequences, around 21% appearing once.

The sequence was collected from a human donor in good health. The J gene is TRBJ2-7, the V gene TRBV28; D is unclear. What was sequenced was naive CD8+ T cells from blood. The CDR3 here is CASSQVPAPYEQYF. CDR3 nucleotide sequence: TGTGCCAGCAGTCAAGTACCGGCCCCCTACGAGCAGTACTTC.